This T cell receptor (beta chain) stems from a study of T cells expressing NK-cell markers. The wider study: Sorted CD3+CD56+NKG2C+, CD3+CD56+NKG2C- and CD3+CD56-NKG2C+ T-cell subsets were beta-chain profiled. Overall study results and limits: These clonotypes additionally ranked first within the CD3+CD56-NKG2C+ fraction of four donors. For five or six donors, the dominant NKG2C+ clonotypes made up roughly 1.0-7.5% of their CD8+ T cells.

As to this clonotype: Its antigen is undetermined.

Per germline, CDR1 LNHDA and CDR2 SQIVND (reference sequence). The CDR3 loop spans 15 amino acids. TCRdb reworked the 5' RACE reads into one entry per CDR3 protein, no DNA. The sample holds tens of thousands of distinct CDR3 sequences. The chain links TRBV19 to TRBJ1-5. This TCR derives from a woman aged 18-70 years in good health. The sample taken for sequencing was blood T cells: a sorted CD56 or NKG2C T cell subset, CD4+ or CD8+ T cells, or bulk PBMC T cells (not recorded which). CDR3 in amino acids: CASTQDQWRYQPQHF.